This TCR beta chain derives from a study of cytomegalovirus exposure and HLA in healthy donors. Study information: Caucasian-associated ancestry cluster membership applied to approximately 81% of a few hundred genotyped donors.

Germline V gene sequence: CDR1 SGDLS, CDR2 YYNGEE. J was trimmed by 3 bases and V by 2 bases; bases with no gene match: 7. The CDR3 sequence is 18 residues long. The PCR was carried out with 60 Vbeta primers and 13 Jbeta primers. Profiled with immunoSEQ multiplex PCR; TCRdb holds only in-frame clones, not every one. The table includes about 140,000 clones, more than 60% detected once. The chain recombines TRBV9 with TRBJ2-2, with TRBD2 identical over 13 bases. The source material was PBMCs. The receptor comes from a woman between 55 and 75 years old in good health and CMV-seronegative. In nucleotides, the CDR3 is TGTGCCAGCAGCGTGGGACTAGCGGGATCAGCGGACACCGGGGAGCTGTTTTTT. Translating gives CASSVGLAGSADTGELFF.